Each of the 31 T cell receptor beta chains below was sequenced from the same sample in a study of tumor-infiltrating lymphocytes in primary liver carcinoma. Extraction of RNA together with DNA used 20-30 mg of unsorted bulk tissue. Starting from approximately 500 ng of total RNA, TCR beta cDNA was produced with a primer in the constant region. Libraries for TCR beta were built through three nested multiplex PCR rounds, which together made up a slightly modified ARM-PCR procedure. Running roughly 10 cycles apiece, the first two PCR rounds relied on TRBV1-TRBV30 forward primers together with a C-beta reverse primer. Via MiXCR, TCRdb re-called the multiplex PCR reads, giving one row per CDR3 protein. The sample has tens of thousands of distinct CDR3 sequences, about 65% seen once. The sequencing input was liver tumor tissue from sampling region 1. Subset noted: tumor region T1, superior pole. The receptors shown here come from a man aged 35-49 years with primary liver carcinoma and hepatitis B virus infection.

CDR3 coding DNA: TGTGCCAGGAGCCCCTGGACTAGCGGGACGAGCTTCTACAATGAGCAGTTCTTC. Protein sequence: CARSPWTSGTSFYNEQFF. This rearrangement joins TRBV7-3 to TRBJ2-1; TRBD2 agrees at 12 bases. Germline V gene lookup returns CDR1 SGHTA and CDR2 FQGTGA. V dropped 9 bases and J dropped 3; count of bases not matched to a gene: 15. The CDR3 consists of 18 residues.

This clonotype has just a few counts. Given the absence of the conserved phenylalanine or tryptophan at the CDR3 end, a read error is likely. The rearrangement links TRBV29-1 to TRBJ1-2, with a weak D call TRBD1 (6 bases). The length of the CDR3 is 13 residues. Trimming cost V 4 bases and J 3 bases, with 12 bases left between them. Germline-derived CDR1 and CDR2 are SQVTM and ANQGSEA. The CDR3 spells CSVALRGDYGYTL. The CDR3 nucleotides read TGCAGCGTTGCCCTAAGGGGGGACTATGGCTACACCCTC.

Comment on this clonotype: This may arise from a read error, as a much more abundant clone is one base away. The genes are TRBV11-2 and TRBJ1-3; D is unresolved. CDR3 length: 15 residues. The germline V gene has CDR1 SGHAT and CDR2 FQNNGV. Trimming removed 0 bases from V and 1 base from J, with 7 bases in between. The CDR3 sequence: CASSLEPRSGNTIYF. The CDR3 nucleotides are TGTGCCAGCAGCTTAGAACCCAGATCTGGAAACACCATATATTTT.

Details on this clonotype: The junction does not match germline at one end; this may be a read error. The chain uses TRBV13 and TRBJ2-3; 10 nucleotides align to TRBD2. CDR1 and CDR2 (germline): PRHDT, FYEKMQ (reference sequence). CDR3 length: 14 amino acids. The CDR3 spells CASSSSGSPDTQYF. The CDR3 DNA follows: TGTGCCAGCAGCTCTAGCGGGAGCCCAGATACGCAATATTTT. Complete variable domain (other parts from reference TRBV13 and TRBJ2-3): AAGVIQSPRHLIKEKRETATLKCYPIPRHDTVYWYQQGPGQDPQFLISFYEKMQSDKGSIPDRFSAQQFSDYHSELNMSSLELGDSALYFCASSSSGSPDTQYFGPGTRLTVL.

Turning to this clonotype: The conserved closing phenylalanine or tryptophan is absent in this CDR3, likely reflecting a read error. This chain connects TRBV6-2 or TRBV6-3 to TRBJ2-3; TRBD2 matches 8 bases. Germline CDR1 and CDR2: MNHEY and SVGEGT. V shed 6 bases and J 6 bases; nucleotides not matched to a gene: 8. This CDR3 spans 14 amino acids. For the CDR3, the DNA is TGTGCCAGCAGCTCCAAGCGGGAGTCTGATACGCAGTATTAT. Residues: CASSSKRESDTQYY.

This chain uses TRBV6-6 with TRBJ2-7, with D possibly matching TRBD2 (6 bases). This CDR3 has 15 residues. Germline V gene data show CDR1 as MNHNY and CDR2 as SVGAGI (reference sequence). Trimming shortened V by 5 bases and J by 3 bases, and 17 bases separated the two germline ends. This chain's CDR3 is CASSHDTYGSYEQYF. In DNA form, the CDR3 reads TGTGCCAGCAGTCACGATACCTACGGGAGCTACGAGCAGTACTTC.

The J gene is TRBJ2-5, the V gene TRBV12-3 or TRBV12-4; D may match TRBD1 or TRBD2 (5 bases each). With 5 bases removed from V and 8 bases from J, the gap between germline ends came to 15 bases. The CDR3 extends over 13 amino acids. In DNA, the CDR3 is TGTGCCAGCAGTCTAACGGCTGGGGGAACCCAGTACTTC. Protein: CASSLTAGGTQYF.

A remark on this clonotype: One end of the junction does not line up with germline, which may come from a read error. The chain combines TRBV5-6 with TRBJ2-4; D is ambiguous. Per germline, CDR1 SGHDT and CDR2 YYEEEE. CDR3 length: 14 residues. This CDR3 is CASSLGTTKNIQYF. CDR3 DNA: TGTGCTAGCAGCTTGGGTACAACCAAAAACATTCAGTACTTC.

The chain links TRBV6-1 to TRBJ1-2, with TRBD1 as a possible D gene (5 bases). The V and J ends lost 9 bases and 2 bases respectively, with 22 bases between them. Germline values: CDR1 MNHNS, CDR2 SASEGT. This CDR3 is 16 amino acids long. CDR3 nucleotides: TGTGCCAGTAGCCAGGATACCCGGGACTGGAACTATGGCTACACCTTC. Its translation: CASSQDTRDWNYGYTF.

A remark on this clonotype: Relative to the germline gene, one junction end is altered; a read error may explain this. The CDR3 loop is CSASCLAKSYVQYF. Written as DNA, the CDR3 is TGCAGTGCTAGTTGTCTAGCGAAGTCCTACGTGCAGTACTTC. This chain joins TRBV20-1 and TRBJ2-7; D is possibly TRBD2 (6 bases). Germline V lookup: CDR1 DFQATT, CDR2 SNEGSKA (reference sequence). There are 14 residues in the CDR3.

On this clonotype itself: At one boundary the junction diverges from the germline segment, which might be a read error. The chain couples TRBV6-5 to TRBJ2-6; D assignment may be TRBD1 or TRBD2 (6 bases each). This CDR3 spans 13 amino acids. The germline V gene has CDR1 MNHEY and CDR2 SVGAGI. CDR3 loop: CASTERGANVLTF. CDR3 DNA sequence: TGTGCAAGCACCGAGAGGGGGGCCAACGTCCTGACGTTC.

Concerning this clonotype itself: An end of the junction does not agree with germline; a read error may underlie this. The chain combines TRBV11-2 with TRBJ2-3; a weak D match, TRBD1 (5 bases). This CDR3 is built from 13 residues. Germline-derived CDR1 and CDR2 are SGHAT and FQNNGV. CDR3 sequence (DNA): TGTGCCAGCAGCTTTGACAGCACAGGTACGCAGTATTTT. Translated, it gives CASSFDSTGTQYF.

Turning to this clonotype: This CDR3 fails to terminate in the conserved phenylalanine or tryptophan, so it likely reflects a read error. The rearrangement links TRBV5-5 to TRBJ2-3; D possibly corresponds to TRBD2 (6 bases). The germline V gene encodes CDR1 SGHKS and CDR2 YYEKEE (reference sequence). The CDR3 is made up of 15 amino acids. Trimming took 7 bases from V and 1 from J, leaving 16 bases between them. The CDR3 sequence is CASGPVGEGTDTQYY. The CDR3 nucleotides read TGTGCCAGCGGCCCGGTGGGGGAGGGCACAGATACGCAGTATTAT.

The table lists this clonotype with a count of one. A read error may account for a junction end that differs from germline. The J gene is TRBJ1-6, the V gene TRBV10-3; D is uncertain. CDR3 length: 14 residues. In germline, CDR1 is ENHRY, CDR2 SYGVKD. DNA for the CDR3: TGTGCCGTCAGTGCAGTCAGCTTTAATTCACCCCTCCACTTT. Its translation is CAVSAVSFNSPLHF.

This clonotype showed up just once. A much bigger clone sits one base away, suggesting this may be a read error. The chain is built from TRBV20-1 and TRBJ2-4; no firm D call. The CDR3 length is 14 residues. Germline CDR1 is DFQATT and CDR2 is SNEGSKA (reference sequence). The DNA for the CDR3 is TGTAGTGCTAGAGAAGACCCGGCGGAAAACATTCAGTACTTC. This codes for CSAREDPAENIQYF.

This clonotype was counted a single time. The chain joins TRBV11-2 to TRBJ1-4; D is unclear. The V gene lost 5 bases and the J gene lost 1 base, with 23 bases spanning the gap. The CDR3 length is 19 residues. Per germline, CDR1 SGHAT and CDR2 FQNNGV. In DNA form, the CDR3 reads TGTGCCAGCAGCCCGAAGCGCGAAAGGACGTCCGTAACTAATGAAAAACTGTTTTTT. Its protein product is CASSPKRERTSVTNEKLFF.

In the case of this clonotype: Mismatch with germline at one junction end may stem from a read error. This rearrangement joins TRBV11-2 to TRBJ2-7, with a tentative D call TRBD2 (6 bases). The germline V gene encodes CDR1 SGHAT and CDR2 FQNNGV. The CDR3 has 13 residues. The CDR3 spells CTSSFGGASEEYF. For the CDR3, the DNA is TGTACCAGCAGCTTCGGAGGGGCAAGCGAGGAGTACTTC.

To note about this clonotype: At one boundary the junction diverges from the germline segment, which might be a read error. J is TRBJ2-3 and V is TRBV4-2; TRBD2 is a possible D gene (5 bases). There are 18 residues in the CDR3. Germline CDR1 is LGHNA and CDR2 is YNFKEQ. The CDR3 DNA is TGTGCCAGCAGCCAAGTGGCGCTTCTAGTGGGAGCAACAGATATGCAGTTTTTT. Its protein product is CASSQVALLVGATDMQFF.

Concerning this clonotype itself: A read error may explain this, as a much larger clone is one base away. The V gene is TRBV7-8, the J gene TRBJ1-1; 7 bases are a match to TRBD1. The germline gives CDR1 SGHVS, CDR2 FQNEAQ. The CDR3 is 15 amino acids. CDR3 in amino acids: CDSSLATGANTEAFF. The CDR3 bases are TGTGACAGCAGTTTAGCAACAGGGGCGAACACTGAAGCTTTCTTT.

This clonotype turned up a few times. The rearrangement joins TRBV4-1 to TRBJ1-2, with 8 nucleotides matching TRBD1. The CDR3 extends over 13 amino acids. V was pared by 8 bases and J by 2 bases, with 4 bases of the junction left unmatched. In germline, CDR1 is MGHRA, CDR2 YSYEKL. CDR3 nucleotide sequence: TGCGCCAGCCAAGGGGACAGGAACTATGGCTACACCTTC. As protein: CASQGDRNYGYTF.

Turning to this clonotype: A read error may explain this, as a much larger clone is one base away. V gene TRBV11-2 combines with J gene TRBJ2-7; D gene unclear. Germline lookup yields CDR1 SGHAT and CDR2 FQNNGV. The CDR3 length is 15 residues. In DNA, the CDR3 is TGTGCCAGCTGCTTAGATCTTTGCCAACAGCTGAAGCAGTACTTC. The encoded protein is CASCLDLCQQLKQYF.

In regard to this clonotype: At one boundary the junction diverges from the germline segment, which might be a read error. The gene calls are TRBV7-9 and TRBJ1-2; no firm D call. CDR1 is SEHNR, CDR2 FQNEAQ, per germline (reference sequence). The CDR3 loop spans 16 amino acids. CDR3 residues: CTSSSEGRLSQYGYTF. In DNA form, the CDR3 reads TGTACCAGCAGCTCCGAGGGCAGGCTGTCCCAGTATGGCTACACGTTC.

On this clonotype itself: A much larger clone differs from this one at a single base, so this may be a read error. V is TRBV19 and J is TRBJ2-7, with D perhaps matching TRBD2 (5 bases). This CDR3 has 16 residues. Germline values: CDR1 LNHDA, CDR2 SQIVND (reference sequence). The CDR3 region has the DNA TGTGCCAATAGTATATCCCCGGACTTGAGCTCCTACGAGCAGTACTTC. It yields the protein CANSISPDLSSYEQYF.

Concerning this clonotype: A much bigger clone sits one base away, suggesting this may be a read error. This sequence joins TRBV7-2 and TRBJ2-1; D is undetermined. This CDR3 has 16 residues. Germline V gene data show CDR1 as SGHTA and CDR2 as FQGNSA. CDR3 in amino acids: CAGSSGSGWSYNEQFF. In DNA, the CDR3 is TGTGCCGGCAGCTCCGGGTCGGGTTGGTCCTACAATGAGCAGTTCTTC.

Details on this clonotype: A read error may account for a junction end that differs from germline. In DNA, the CDR3 is TGTGCTAGCAACTTAGTGCCGGGGGCTGAAGCTTTCTTT. It yields the protein CASNLVPGAEAFF. This rearrangement joins TRBV11-2 to TRBJ1-1, with D possibly TRBD1 on 5 matching bases. CDR3 length: 13 residues. Germline loops: CDR1 SGHAT, CDR2 FQNNGV.

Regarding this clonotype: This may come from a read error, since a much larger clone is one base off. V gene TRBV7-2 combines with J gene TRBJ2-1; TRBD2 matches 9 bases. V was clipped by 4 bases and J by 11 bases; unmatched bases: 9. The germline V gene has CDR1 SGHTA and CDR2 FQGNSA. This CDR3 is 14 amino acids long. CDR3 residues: CASSSGTSTHKQFF. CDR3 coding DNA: TGTGCCAGCAGCTCCGGGACTAGCACGCATAAGCAGTTCTTC.

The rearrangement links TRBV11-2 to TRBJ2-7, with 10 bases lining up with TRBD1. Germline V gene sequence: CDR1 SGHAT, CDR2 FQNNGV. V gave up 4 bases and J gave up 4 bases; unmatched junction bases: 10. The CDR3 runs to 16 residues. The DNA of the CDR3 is TGTGCCAGCAGCTCATTGGGGACAGGGGAGGGATACGAGCAGTACTTC. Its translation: CASSSLGTGEGYEQYF.

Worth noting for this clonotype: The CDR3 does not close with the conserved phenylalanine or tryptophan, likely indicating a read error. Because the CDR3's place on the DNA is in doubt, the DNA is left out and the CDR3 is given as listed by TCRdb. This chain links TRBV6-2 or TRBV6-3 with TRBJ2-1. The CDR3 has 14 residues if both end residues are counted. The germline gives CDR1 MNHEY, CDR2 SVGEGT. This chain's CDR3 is CASSYGPYSREQLI.

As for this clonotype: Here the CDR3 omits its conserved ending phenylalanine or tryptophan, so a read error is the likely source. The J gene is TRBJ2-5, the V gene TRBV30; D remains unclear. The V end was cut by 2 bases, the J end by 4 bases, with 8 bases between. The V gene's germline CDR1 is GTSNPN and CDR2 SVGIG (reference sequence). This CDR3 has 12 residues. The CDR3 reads CAWSKSLETQYI. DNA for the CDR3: TGTGCCTGGAGTAAGAGCCTAGAGACCCAGTACATC.

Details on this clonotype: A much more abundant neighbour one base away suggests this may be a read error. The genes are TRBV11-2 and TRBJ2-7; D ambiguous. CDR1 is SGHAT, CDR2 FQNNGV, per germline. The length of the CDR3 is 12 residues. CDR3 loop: CASGFVNYEQYF. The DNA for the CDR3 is TGTGCCAGCGGCTTCGTAAACTACGAGCAGTACTTC.

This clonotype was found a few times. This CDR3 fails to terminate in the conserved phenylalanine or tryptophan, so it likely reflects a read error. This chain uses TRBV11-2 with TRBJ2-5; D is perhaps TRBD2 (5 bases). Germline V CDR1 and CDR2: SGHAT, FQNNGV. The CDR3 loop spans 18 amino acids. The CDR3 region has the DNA TGTGCCAGTAGCTTAGCGAGGCTAGCCCTAGGAAAAAAAGAGACCCAGTACTTG. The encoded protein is CASSLARLALGKKETQYL.